This T cell receptor (beta chain) emerged from a study of glioma-infiltrating T cells after dendritic cell vaccination. The overall study: Samples are from glioblastoma patients in Phase I and II dendritic cell vaccine trials. At biweekly intervals, patients got three intradermal dendritic cell vaccine injections.

This clone was picked up one time. TCRdb keeps only in-frame clones here, not all; method: immunoSEQ multiplex PCR. In the table there are roughly 60,000 clones, roughly nine tenths of which are singletons. Germline assignment: CDR1 SGHNT and CDR2 YYREEE (reference sequence). Trimming shortened V by 7 bases and J by 2 bases, and 12 bases separated the two germline ends. This CDR3 is 13 amino acids long. Described time point: after dendritic cell vaccination, including at tumor progression/relapse. PBMC were collected before vaccination, two weeks after the third vaccination, and at progression. The specimen comprised blood, sampled after dendritic cell vaccination. This receptor was obtained from a human donor with glioblastoma. This rearrangement joins TRBV5-4 to TRBJ1-2; unclear D gene. The CDR3 sequence is CASAGPGNYGYTF. As DNA, the CDR3 is TGTGCCAGCGCCGGCCCAGGAAACTATGGCTACACCTTC.